The sequence of this T cell receptor (beta chain) was determined in a study of blood T cell repertoires in COVID-19. Overall study context: The cDNA or gDNA used as material had been derived from T cells, B-cell-depleted T cells, or PBMCs.

Categorization into cohorts depended on clinical history that participants reported. Participants in the exposed group had met a COVID-19 case in the 2 weeks before joining the study. The CDR3 extends over 16 amino acids. V shed 5 bases, J shed 3 bases, and the junction held 8 bases outside the gene matches. CDR1 is SEHNR and CDR2 is FQNEAQ in the germline V gene (reference sequence). Per the original data handling: For nucleated cells, counts were estimated from reference gene primer amplification. Assay used: immunoSEQ multiplex PCR; TCRdb lists only in-frame clones, some missing. Clone size and the V and J calls come from that table; the DNA yielded D and trimming. The table shows approximately 200,000 clones, with approximately 89% occurring only once.

Material for sequencing was PBMCs or T cells enriched from blood (not recorded which). The chain combines TRBV7-9 with TRBJ2-7; 12 nucleotides line up with TRBD2. This TCR came from a woman aged 25 to 45 who had been exposed to COVID-19. This CDR3 reads CASSAPELAGGYEQYF. The CDR3 region has the DNA TGTGCCAGCAGCGCGCCTGAACTAGCGGGAGGCTACGAGCAGTACTTC.